This TCR beta chain was recovered during a study of CXCR3-negative and CXCR3-positive naive CD8 T cells. Study-level background: Cumulative TRB read yield was 120 million to 150 million, averaging about 1.5 +/- 0.3 million per library.

Via 5' RACE with UMI labels, TRB cDNA libraries were prepared. TCRdb reprocessed the 5' RACE reads and keeps a single row for each CDR3 protein, giving no DNA. The sample includes about 110,000 distinct CDR3 sequences. To note about this clonotype: Its antigen is not known.

Whole-study findings and limits: Memory CD8+ cells showed much lower diversity, while both naive subsets displayed comparably high diversity. Compared with CXCR3-negative naive cells, CXCR3-positive naive cells showed more hydrophobic TRB CDR3s. Memory cells diverged, while naive CXCR3-positive and CXCR3-negative cells had similar TRBV-TRBJ usage.

Naivety in CD8+ T cells corresponded to a CD45RO-CCR7+CD27+CD95- phenotype. Sequenced material: naive CXCR3+ CD8+ T cells from blood. Subset described: CD45RO-CCR7+CD27+CD95- naive CD8+ T cells expressing CXCR3 (TNR3+). This TCR was sampled from a human donor in good health. Some clones in this sample may be carry-over from other donors' samples.

The CDR3 is CATSRVLGAGDGYTF. This chain uses TRBV15 with TRBJ1-2; TCRdb calls TRBD1, which cannot be checked without DNA. The germline CDR1 and CDR2 sequences are LNHNV and YYDKDF (reference sequence). There are 15 residues in the CDR3.